One sample yielded the 30 T cell receptor beta chains listed below, sequenced in a study of a mutant IDH1 vaccine in newly diagnosed glioma (TCRdb year 2021). Antigen specificity for these receptors is unknown. Interpreted using the paper, the time point label stands for: week 11, during vaccination. Every vaccine dose consisted of 300 ug of a 20-mer mutant IDH1 peptide in Montanide, administered subcutaneously together with topical imiquimod. Library preparation used the immunoSEQ multiplex PCR assay. Not all clones reach the TCRdb copy of this immuneACCESS table, which keeps in-frame sequences only. Checked studies attribute under half of the gap to unresolved V genes and leave the rest unexplained. The sample profile shows roughly 60,000 clones; 84% of them were found once. Together, the top ten hold 3% to 4.5% of the sample. This material consisted of PBMCs, taken from a glioma patient whose treatment included an IDH1 peptide vaccine. These receptors were taken from a man aged 25 to 40 with glioma.

This sequence joins TRBV11-2 and TRBJ1-5; D not resolved. Germline loops: CDR1 SGHAT, CDR2 FQNNGV. The V end was cut by 0 bases, the J end by 6 bases, with 6 bases between. The CDR3 has 13 residues. This chain's CDR3 is CASSLERAQPQHF. CDR3 nucleotides: TGTGCCAGCAGCTTAGAGAGGGCTCAGCCCCAGCATTTT.

The genes are TRBV27 and TRBJ2-3, with D hard to call. V was shortened by 2 bases and J by 4 bases, with 7 bases between the two germline ends. The CDR3 loop spans 13 amino acids. Germline lookup yields CDR1 MNHEY and CDR2 SMNVEV (reference sequence). The CDR3 DNA follows: TGTGCCAGCAGTTTAACGGTGGCAGATACGCAGTATTTT. It codes for CASSLTVADTQYF.

The CDR3 DNA follows: TGTGCCAGCAGTTTATCAATACTTAGCGGGTACGATTACTCTGGAAACACCATATATTTT. It encodes CASSLSILSGYDYSGNTIYF. The chain is built from TRBV28 and TRBJ1-3; no clear D. The CDR3 contains 20 residues. CDR1 is MDHEN, CDR2 SYDVKM, per germline. V was trimmed by 1 base and J by 0 bases, leaving 22 bases between them.

The J gene is TRBJ1-2, the V gene TRBV7-2; no clear D. This CDR3 has 12 amino acids. V was clipped by 4 bases and J by 4 bases, with 7 bases between them. The germline gives CDR1 SGHTA, CDR2 FQGNSA. In nucleotides, the CDR3 is TGTGCCAGCAGCTCAGGCCGCTATGGCTACACCTTC. Translating it yields CASSSGRYGYTF.

In nucleotides, the CDR3 is TGTGCCAGCAGCGACCAGGGGGCTGCGGGTACGCAGTATTTT. This translates into CASSDQGAAGTQYF. The chain couples TRBV7-3 to TRBJ2-3, with 8 bases aligning to TRBD1. The V segment lost 5 bases and the J segment 8 bases; nucleotides outside the gene matches: 9. Germline values: CDR1 SGHTA, CDR2 FQGTGA. The CDR3 length is 14 residues.

J is TRBJ2-7 and V is TRBV4-1, with 7 nucleotides matching TRBD1. The CDR3 sequence is 15 residues long. With V trimmed by 0 bases and J by 5 bases, 7 bases remained unmatched. The germline V gene encodes CDR1 MGHRA and CDR2 YSYEKL. The CDR3 spells CASSQEGQPRDEQYF. CDR3 nucleotide sequence: TGCGCCAGCAGCCAAGAGGGACAGCCCCGCGACGAGCAGTACTTC.

This chain links TRBV7-3 with TRBJ1-6; D may be TRBD1 (5 bases). CDR1 and CDR2 from the germline V gene are SGHTA and FQGTGA. The CDR3 contains 13 residues. V lost 3 bases to trimming and J lost 10 bases, with 10 bases between them. The CDR3: CASSLTGDSPLHF. CDR3 nucleotides: TGTGCCAGCAGCTTGACGGGGGACTCACCCCTCCACTTT.

This chain links TRBV6-6 with TRBJ1-6, with D unresolved. The length of the CDR3 is 14 residues. The germline gives CDR1 MNHNY, CDR2 SVGAGI (reference sequence). Deletions cut 2 bases from V and 6 bases from J, with 8 bases between. DNA for the CDR3: TGTGCCAGCAGTTACGACGGTGGTAATTCACCCCTCCACTTT. This translates into CASSYDGGNSPLHF.

The chain is built from TRBV5-4 and TRBJ1-2, with D possibly TRBD1 on 6 matching bases. This CDR3 region has 14 residues. V was cut by 0 bases and J by 0 bases, with 6 bases left in between. Germline V gene sequence: CDR1 SGHNT, CDR2 YYREEE (reference sequence). CDR3 DNA: TGTGCCAGCAGCTTGGGGACAGCTAACTATGGCTACACCTTC. Its translation is CASSLGTANYGYTF.

The CDR3 protein is CASSPNLAVYEQYF. The CDR3 DNA is TGTGCCAGCAGCCCAAACCTCGCTGTTTACGAGCAGTACTTC. The chain combines TRBV9 with TRBJ2-7; D is unclear. V lost 4 bases, J lost 4 bases, and 15 bases lay in between. CDR3 length equals 14 residues. Germline-derived CDR1 and CDR2 are SGDLS and YYNGEE.

This clone was recorded a few times. Other DNA sequences of this sample code for an identical CDR3. The rearrangement uses TRBV29-1 and TRBJ2-7; D gene uncertain. Germline V lookup: CDR1 SQVTM, CDR2 ANQGSEA. V shed 5 bases and J shed 2 bases, with 4 bases lying between them. CDR3 length equals 10 residues. The DNA of the CDR3 is TGCAGCGTTCTGACCTACGAGCAGTACTTC. As protein: CSVLTYEQYF.

The chain employs TRBV7-8 and TRBJ2-4; perhaps TRBD2 as D (6 bases). There are 13 residues in the CDR3. Germline-derived CDR1 and CDR2 are SGHVS and FQNEAQ. Trimming took 5 bases from V and 8 from J, leaving 13 bases between them. CDR3 sequence: CASSLYSGDIQYF. In nucleotides, the CDR3 is TGTGCCAGCAGCCTATATTCGGGGGACATTCAGTACTTC.

V gene TRBV6-5 combines with J gene TRBJ1-1; no firm D call. This CDR3 has 13 residues. The V and J ends lost 6 bases and 7 bases respectively, with 15 bases between them. Germline CDR1 reads MNHEY; CDR2 reads SVGAGI. Here the CDR3 DNA reads TGTGCCAGCAGCGCCGACTGGGAAGTTGAAGCTTTCTTT. Amino acids: CASSADWEVEAFF.

The gene calls are TRBV6-1 and TRBJ2-7; D ambiguous. This CDR3 region has 14 residues. The germline V gene encodes CDR1 MNHNS and CDR2 SASEGT. The germline V and J ends were trimmed by 4 bases and 6 bases, with 16 bases remaining between them. DNA of the CDR3: TGTGCCAGCAGTGGGACGACACTCAGGATCGAGCAGTACTTC. Its protein is CASSGTTLRIEQYF.

The chain couples TRBV12-1 to TRBJ1-3; the table's D call TRBD1 went unverified against the DNA. TRBV12-1 is recorded as a pseudogene. This CDR3 is 17 amino acids long. CDR3 loop: CASSSQTQGVLRNTIYF. DNA for the CDR3: TGTGCCAGCAGCTCTCAGACCCAGGGTGTTCTTCGAAACACCATATATTTT.

This clone has only one observation. The chain has TRBV19 and TRBJ1-1; D is possibly TRBD1 (6 bases). Germline V gene sequence: CDR1 LNHDA, CDR2 SQIVND (reference sequence). The CDR3 loop spans 16 amino acids. V was pared by 7 bases and J by 2 bases, with 20 bases between. CDR3 in amino acids: CASTPARGASNTEAFF. DNA of the CDR3: TGTGCCAGTACCCCAGCGAGGGGGGCGAGCAACACTGAAGCTTTCTTT.

The rearrangement joins TRBV4-2 to TRBJ2-7; 11 bases are a match to TRBD2. The J segment lost 6 bases and the V segment lost 4 bases, leaving 11 bases of the junction unmatched. The CDR3 is 16 amino acids. Germline V gives CDR1 LGHNA, CDR2 YNFKEQ. This CDR3 is CASSPQYSGGAREQYF. The DNA of the CDR3 is TGTGCCAGCAGCCCCCAATATAGCGGGGGGGCCCGCGAGCAGTACTTC.

This clone has more than one count but fewer than ten. The junction and the germline gene differ at one end; a read error may be behind it. The chain combines TRBV5-1 with TRBJ2-1, with D possibly being TRBD1 (6 bases). The CDR3 sequence is 14 residues long. The V gene's germline CDR1 is SGHRS and CDR2 YFSETQ. The DNA for the CDR3 is TGCGCCAGCAGCTTGCCAGGGGATTACAGTGAGCAGTTCTTC. Translation gives CASSLPGDYSEQFF.

Written as DNA, the CDR3 is TGTGCCAGCAGCTTAGCCAGGGCCTACGAGCAGTACTTC. The encoded protein is CASSLARAYEQYF. The chain is built from TRBV7-8 and TRBJ2-7, with D perhaps TRBD1 (5 bases). The CDR3 sequence is 13 residues long. The germline gives CDR1 SGHVS, CDR2 FQNEAQ. The V gene lost 0 bases and the J gene lost 2 bases, with 5 bases spanning the gap.

The chain carries TRBV5-4 and TRBJ1-1; the D is unclear. The CDR3 loop spans 15 amino acids. The V gene's germline CDR1 is SGHNT and CDR2 YYREEE (reference sequence). Trimming removed 6 bases from V and 0 bases from J, with 15 bases in between. Here the CDR3 reads CASTLAGSMNTEAFF. The CDR3 region has the DNA TGTGCCAGCACCCTCGCGGGATCGATGAACACTGAAGCTTTCTTT.

This chain connects TRBV7-2 to TRBJ1-2; D remains ambiguous. Germline V gives CDR1 SGHTA, CDR2 FQGNSA. Trimming stripped 5 bases from V and 9 bases from J, with 19 bases between. The CDR3 runs 14 residues. CDR3: CASSLAGSRTSYTF. The CDR3 DNA reads as TGTGCCAGCAGCCTCGCAGGATCCCGCACCAGCTACACCTTC. The full variable domain, with the rest looked up from reference TRBV7-2 and TRBJ1-2, is GAGVSQSPSNKVTEKGKDVELRCDPISGHTALYWYRQSLGQGLEFLIYFQGNSAPDKSGLPSDRFSAERTGGSVSTLTIQRTQQEDSAVYLCASSLAGSRTSYTFGSGTRLTVV.

The rearrangement joins TRBV5-5 to TRBJ2-7, with D perhaps TRBD1 (6 bases). CDR3 length: 14 amino acids. V was clipped by 0 bases and J by 6 bases, with 13 bases between them. Per the germline V gene, CDR1 is SGHKS and CDR2 is YYEKEE (reference sequence). The CDR3 sequence is CASSLAGHPGEQYF. The CDR3 region has the DNA TGTGCCAGCAGCTTGGCGGGACATCCCGGCGAGCAGTACTTC.

The chain carries TRBV7-2 and TRBJ1-4; D unresolved. The CDR3 is 14 residues long. V lost 2 bases to trimming and J lost 2 bases, with 6 bases between them. CDR1 is SGHTA, CDR2 FQGNSA, per germline. For the CDR3, the DNA is TGTGCCAGCAGCTTAAGGGTGACTAATGAAAAACTGTTTTTT. It codes for CASSLRVTNEKLFF.

The CDR3 nucleotides are TGTGCCAGCAGCCGTCGACAAATGAACACCGGGGAGCTGTTTTTT. Translation: CASSRRQMNTGELFF. This chain uses TRBV11-2 with TRBJ2-2, with D unresolved. CDR1 is SGHAT, CDR2 FQNNGV, per germline. V was cut by 5 bases and J by 1 base, with 11 bases left in between. This CDR3 is 15 amino acids long.

The chain combines TRBV7-8 with TRBJ1-2; D possibly corresponds to TRBD1 (5 bases). V gave up 6 bases and J gave up 8 bases, with 22 bases separating them. CDR3 size: 15 residues. Germline assignment: CDR1 SGHVS and CDR2 FQNEAQ. CDR3 loop: CASRRDGRSEGGYTF. CDR3 sequence (DNA): TGTGCCAGCAGGAGGGACGGCCGGTCAGAGGGAGGCTACACCTTC.

This chain joins TRBV4-1 and TRBJ2-1; no clear D gene. The V and J ends lost 1 base and 2 bases respectively, with 6 bases between them. Germline CDR1 is MGHRA and CDR2 is YSYEKL. This CDR3 is 14 amino acids long. CDR3 amino acids: CASSQVLAYNEQFF. CDR3 DNA: TGCGCCAGCAGCCAAGTTCTAGCCTACAATGAGCAGTTCTTC.

This clone was recorded a few times. The J gene is TRBJ1-1, the V gene TRBV28; perhaps TRBD1 as D (6 bases). Trimming pared 5 bases from V and 3 bases from J, leaving 16 bases between. The CDR3 is 15 residues long. Germline loops: CDR1 MDHEN, CDR2 SYDVKM. CDR3 nucleotide sequence: TGTGCCAGCAGTATAAAACAGGGTCCTGACACTGAAGCTTTCTTT. Amino acid sequence: CASSIKQGPDTEAFF.

The chain is built from TRBV9 and TRBJ1-2, with 7 bases lining up with TRBD1. Germline trimming cut 4 bases from V and 0 bases from J; bases unmatched to any gene: 3. CDR1 and CDR2 (germline): SGDLS, YYNGEE. This CDR3 region has 14 residues. CDR3 in amino acids: CASSPRGTNYGYTF. The CDR3 DNA follows: TGTGCCAGCAGCCCCAGGGGGACTAACTATGGCTACACCTTC.

The chain couples TRBV7-9 to TRBJ2-5; D tentatively fits TRBD1 or TRBD2 (6 bases each). The germline gives CDR1 SEHNR, CDR2 FQNEAQ (reference sequence). V lost 3 bases to trimming and J lost 8 bases, with 13 bases between them. The CDR3 loop spans 13 amino acids. CDR3 in amino acids: CASSFSDGGTQYF. CDR3 coding DNA: TGTGCCAGCAGCTTTAGTGACGGGGGCACCCAGTACTTC.

CDR3 bases: TGCGCCAGCAGCCCCCGGACTCTGGGGACCAAGTATAGCAATCAGCCCCAGCATTTT. Protein sequence: CASSPRTLGTKYSNQPQHF. J is TRBJ1-5 and V is TRBV4-1, with TRBD1 as a possible D gene (5 bases). Germline-derived CDR1 and CDR2 are MGHRA and YSYEKL. Trimming took off 4 bases at V and 0 bases at J, with 22 bases between the two ends. This CDR3 has 19 residues.